This T cell receptor (beta chain) was obtained from a study of pediatric ulcerative colitis. Background on the study: Ulcerative colitis patients had pancolitis or left-sided colitis, with confirming histology. Study-wide results and caveats: A couple of rectal CDR3 clonotypes occurred in all ulcerative colitis patients.

The protocol was immunoSEQ multiplex PCR, while the TCRdb copy is restricted to in-frame clones and leaves out a portion. The sample holds fewer than 40,000 clones, around 82% seen once. As regards this clone: Its antigen is as yet unknown. This same CDR3 is encoded by further DNA sequences in the sample.

The blood sample was taken during the colonoscopy visit. This CDR3 is 13 amino acids long. Looked up from germline, CDR1 is SGHDT and CDR2 is YYEEEE. Trimming cost V 2 bases and J 1 base, with 6 bases left between them. V is TRBV5-6 and J is TRBJ1-1; D not resolved. This sequence was found in a boy aged 5-17 years with severe ulcerative colitis. Material for sequencing was blood. For the CDR3, the DNA is TGTGCCAGCAGCTTACTACGGAACACTGAAGCTTTCTTT. It specifies CASSLLRNTEAFF.